These T cell receptor beta chains were read from a single sample in a study of shared clonotypes between healthy human individuals. TCRdb's copy holds only in-frame clones and misses some; the assay was immunoSEQ multiplex PCR. Of 2.3 million or so clones listed, 80% to 95% are singletons. Sequencing input: naive CD4+ T cells from PBMCs. The receptor source for this set is a man younger than 35 in good health. Some clones in this sample may be carry-over from other donors' samples. Each CDR3 is given without its conserved first and last residue. Fields, in order: D gene, V gene, J gene, CDR3 protein. The D gene is left open where the match is weak.

>TRBD2|TRBV18|TRBJ2-3
ASSPFPGTSVVTDTQY
>.|TRBV28|TRBJ2-7
ASSPSGAAIYEQY
>TRBD2|TRBV9|TRBJ2-2
ASSAQLSGRETGELF
>TRBD1|TRBV28|TRBJ1-1
ASTVRGLAF
>.|TRBV5-1|TRBJ2-7
ASSLQDSYEQY
>TRBD1|TRBV9|TRBJ1-1
ASSVSGGNTEAF
>.|TRBV29-1|TRBJ2-3
SVRPATGLSTQY
>TRBD1|TRBV2|TRBJ2-1
ASRGQGAFYNEQF
>TRBD1|TRBV7-3|TRBJ1-2
ASSPGARGDYGYT
>.|TRBV11-2|TRBJ2-5
ASSLDGRLGETQY
>TRBD2|TRBV2|TRBJ2-5
ASRREGLETQY
>TRBD1|TRBV5-1|TRBJ1-1
ASSLGGGAENTEAF
>.|TRBV7-9|TRBJ2-6
ASSRILSGANVLT
>.|TRBV28|TRBJ2-7
ASIQRHPSYEQY
>.|TRBV27|TRBJ2-7
ASSLKDTSYEQY
>.|TRBV29-1|TRBJ2-5
SVEQLRETQY
>TRBD1|TRBV5-1|TRBJ1-2
ASSSRPDRDHGYT
>.|TRBV10-3|TRBJ2-1
AISPLGDNEQF
>.|TRBV5-1|TRBJ2-4
ASSSDPGSAKNIQY
>TRBD2|TRBV30|TRBJ2-5
AWSRIAGSWVETQY
>TRBD2|TRBV18|TRBJ2-2
ASSPREGWTGELF
>.|TRBV5-1|TRBJ2-4
ASSSPTGGENIQY
>.|TRBV10-3|TRBJ2-2
AISVGQVSSRELF
>.|TRBV7-8|TRBJ2-7
ASSLAYSYEQY
>TRBD1|TRBV18|TRBJ1-2
ASSPRQGDGNYGYT
>.|TRBV29-1|TRBJ1-5
SVVGDSNQPQH
>.|TRBV29-1|TRBJ2-5
SAEANEAGETQY
>.|TRBV29-1|TRBJ2-5
SATLRYRALGETQY
>.|TRBV20-1|TRBJ2-7
SARDLEQY
>.|TRBV28|TRBJ2-7
ASPRTASYEQY
>.|TRBV7-8|TRBJ2-1
ASSLSGLTYNEQF
>.|TRBV10-3|TRBJ2-1
AISEGSRLSSYNEQF
>TRBD1|TRBV5-1|TRBJ1-1
ASMYWTGTNTEAF
>.|TRBV5-1|TRBJ2-3
ASSLRRGSTDTQY
>.|TRBV18|TRBJ2-7
ASSPVGAGAYEQY
>.|TRBV9|TRBJ1-2
ASSRDGASLNYGYT
>.|TRBV20-1|TRBJ1-2
SASRWGYT
>.|TRBV30|TRBJ1-5
AWSQGPNQPQH
>TRBD2|TRBV30|TRBJ2-7
AWSRLADYEQY
>.|TRBV11-1|TRBJ1-3
ASSLHGNTIY
>TRBD2|TRBV5-1|TRBJ2-3
ASSHSSGSTDTQY